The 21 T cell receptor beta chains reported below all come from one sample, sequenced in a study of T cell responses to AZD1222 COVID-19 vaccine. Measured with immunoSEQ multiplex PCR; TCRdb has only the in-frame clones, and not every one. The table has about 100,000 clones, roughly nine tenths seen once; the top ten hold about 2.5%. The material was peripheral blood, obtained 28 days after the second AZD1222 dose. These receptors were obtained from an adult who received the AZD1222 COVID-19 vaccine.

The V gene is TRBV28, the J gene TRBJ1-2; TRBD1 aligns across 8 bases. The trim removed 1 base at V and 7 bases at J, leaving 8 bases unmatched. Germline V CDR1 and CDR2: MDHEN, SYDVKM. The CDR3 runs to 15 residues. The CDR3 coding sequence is TGTGCCAGCAGTTTATACTTCGACAGGGGCAGTGGCTACACCTTC. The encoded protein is CASSLYFDRGSGYTF.

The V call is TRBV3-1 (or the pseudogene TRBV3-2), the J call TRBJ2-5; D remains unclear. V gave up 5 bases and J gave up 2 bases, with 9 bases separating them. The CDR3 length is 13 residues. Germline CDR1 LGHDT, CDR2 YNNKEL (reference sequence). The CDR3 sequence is CASSFMPQETQYF. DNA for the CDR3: TGTGCCAGCAGCTTCATGCCTCAAGAGACCCAGTACTTC.

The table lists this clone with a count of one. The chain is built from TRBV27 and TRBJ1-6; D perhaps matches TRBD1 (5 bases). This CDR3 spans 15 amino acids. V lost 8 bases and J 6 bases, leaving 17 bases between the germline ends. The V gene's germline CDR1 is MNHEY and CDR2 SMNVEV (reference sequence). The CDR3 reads CASSESSGVNSPLHF. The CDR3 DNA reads TGTGCCAGCTCTGAATCTTCGGGGGTTAATTCACCCCTCCACTTT.

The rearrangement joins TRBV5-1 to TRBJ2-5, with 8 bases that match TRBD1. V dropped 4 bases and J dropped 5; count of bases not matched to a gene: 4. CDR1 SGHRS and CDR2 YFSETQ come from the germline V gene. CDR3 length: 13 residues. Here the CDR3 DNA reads TGCGCCAGCAGCGATCAGGGGGCCGAGACCCAGTACTTC. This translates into CASSDQGAETQYF.

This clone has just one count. CDR3 in DNA: TGTGCCAGCAGCTTAGGAGGTACCAAGCCCCAGCATTTT. As protein: CASSLGGTKPQHF. V is TRBV7-9 and J is TRBJ1-5; D remains unclear. Germline-derived CDR1 and CDR2 are SEHNR and FQNEAQ (reference sequence). CDR3 size: 13 residues. Between the trimmed V and J ends, which lost 1 base and 8 bases, there was a span of 9 bases.

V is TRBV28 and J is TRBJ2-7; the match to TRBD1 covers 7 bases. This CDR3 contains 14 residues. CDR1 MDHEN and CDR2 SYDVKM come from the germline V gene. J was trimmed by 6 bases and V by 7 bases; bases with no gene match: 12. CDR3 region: CASTHRDRYIEQYF. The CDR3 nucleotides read TGTGCCAGCACCCACCGGGACAGATACATCGAGCAGTACTTC. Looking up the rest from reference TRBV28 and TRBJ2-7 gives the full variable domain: DVKVTQSSRYLVKRTGEKVFLECVQDMDHENMFWYRQDPGLGLRLIYFSYDVKMKEKGDIPEGYSVSREKKERFSLILESASTNQTSMYLCASTHRDRYIEQYFGPGTRLTVT.

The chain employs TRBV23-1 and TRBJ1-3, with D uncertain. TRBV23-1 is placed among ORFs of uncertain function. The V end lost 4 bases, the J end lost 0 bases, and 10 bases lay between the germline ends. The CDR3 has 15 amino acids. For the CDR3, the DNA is TGCGCCAGCAGTCCGTCCGCGGGCTCTGGAAACACCATATATTTT. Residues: CASSPSAGSGNTIYF.

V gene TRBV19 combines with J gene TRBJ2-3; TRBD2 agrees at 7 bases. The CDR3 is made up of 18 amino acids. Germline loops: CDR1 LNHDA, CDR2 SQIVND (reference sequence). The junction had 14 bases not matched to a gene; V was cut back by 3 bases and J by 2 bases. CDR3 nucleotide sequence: TGTGCCAGTAGTATCTCCTTGTGGGCTAGCGGCCTCACAGATACGCAGTATTTT. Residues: CASSISLWASGLTDTQYF.

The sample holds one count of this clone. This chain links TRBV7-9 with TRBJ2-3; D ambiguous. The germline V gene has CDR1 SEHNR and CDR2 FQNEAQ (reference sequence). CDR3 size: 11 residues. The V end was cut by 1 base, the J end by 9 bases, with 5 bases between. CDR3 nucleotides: TGTGCCAGCAGCTTAGTGGAGACGCAGTATTTT. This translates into CASSLVETQYF.

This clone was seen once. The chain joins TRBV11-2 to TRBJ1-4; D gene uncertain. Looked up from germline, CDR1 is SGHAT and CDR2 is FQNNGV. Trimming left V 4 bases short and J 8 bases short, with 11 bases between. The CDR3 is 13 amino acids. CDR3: CASSSFSSEKLFF. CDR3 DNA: TGTGCCAGCAGCTCCTTTAGTTCAGAAAAACTGTTTTTT.

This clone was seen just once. The CDR3 sequence is CAWSPDRTPTKLFF. As DNA, the CDR3 is TGTGCCTGGAGTCCTGACAGGACCCCGACAAAACTGTTTTTT. V gene TRBV30 combines with J gene TRBJ1-4; maybe TRBD1 (6 bases). Germline V gene sequence: CDR1 GTSNPN, CDR2 SVGIG (reference sequence). This CDR3 contains 14 residues. V was pared by 2 bases and J by 10 bases, with 17 bases between.

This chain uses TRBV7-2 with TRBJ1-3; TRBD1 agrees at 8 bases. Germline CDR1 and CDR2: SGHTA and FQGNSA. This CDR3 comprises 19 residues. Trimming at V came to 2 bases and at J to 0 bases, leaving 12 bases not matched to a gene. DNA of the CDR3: TGTGCCAGCAGCTTAAGGGGACAGGATGTCTCGGTCTCTGGAAACACCATATATTTT. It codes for CASSLRGQDVSVSGNTIYF.

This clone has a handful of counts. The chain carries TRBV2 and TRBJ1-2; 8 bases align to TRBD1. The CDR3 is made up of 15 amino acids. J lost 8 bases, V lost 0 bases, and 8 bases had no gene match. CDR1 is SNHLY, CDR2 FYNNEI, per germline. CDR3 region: CASSEATGDRKGYTF. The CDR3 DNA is TGTGCCAGCAGTGAAGCGACAGGGGATCGGAAAGGCTACACCTTC. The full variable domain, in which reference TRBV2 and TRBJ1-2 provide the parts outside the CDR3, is EPEVTQTPSHQVTQMGQEVILRCVPISNHLYFYWYRQILGQKVEFLVSFYNNEISEKSEIFDDQFSVERPDGSNFTLKIRSTKLEDSAMYFCASSEATGDRKGYTFGSGTRLTVV.

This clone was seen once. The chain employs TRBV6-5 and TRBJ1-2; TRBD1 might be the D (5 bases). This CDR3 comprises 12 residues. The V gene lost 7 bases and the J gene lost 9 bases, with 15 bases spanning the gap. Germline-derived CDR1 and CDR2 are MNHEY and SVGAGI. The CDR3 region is CASTSGALRYTF. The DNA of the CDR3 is TGTGCCAGCACCTCCGGGGCCCTCCGCTACACCTTC.

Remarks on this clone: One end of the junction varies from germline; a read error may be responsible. The DNA for the CDR3 is TGTGCTAGCAGCTCGGGACTTCGAGAGACCCAGTACTTC. Its protein product is CASSSGLRETQYF. The chain links TRBV7-7 to TRBJ2-5, with D maybe TRBD2 (6 bases). Germline CDR1 and CDR2: SSHAT and FNYEAQ (reference sequence). The CDR3 is 13 amino acids.

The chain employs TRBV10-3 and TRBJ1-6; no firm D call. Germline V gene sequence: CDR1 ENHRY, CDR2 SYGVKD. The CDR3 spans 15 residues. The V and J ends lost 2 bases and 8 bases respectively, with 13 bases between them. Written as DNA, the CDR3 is TGTGCCATCAGTGAGCGGAAGGGATCTGATTCACCCCTCCACTTT. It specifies CAISERKGSDSPLHF.

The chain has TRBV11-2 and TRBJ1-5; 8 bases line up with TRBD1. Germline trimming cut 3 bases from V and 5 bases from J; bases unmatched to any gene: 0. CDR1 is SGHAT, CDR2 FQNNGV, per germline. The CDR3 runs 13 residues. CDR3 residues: CASSLTGDQPQHF. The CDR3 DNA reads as TGTGCCAGCAGCTTGACAGGGGATCAGCCCCAGCATTTT.

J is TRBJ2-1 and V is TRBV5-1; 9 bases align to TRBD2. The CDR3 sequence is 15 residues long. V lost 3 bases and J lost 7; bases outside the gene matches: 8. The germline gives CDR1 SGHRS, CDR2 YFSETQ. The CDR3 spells CASSSLREGINEQFF. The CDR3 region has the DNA TGCGCCAGCAGCTCTTTGCGGGAGGGCATAAATGAGCAGTTCTTC.

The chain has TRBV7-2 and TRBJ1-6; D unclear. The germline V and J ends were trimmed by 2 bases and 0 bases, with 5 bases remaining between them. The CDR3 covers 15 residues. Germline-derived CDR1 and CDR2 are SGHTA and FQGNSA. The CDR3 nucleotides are TGTGCCAGCAGCTTACTGAGCTCCTATAATTCACCCCTCCACTTT. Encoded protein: CASSLLSSYNSPLHF.

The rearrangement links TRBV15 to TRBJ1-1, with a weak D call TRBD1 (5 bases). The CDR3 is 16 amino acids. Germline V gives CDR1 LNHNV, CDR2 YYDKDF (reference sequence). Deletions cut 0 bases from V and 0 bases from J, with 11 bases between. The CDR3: CATSRESGTVNTEAFF. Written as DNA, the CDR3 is TGTGCCACCAGCAGAGAATCCGGGACCGTGAACACTGAAGCTTTCTTT.

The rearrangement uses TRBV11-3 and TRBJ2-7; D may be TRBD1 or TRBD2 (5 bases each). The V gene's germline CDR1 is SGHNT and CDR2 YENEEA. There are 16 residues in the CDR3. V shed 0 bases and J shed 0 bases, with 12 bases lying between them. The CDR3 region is CASSLEGTHHSYEQYF. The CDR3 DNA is TGTGCCAGCAGCTTAGAGGGGACCCACCACTCCTACGAGCAGTACTTC.